These 9 T cell receptor beta chains came from one sample sequenced in a study of T cells in Graves' hyperthyroidism and ophthalmopathy. There were TCR beta CDR3 regions amplified from RNA transcripts. Researchers ran a first-round RT-PCR on the TCR CDR3 using the HTBI primer set. TCRdb itself ran the multiplex PCR reads through MiXCR, one entry per CDR3 protein. The sample lists over 450,000 distinct CDR3 sequences; approximately 15% were seen once. Sequences were obtained from blood. These receptors all stem from a woman aged 18-29 years with Graves' hyperthyroidism.

The chain joins TRBV11-3 to TRBJ2-2; possibly TRBD1 for D (6 bases). The CDR3 is 15 amino acids. Trimming removed 3 bases at V and 7 bases at J, with 15 bases between. Germline V gene sequence: CDR1 SGHNT, CDR2 YENEEA. CDR3 bases: TGTGCCAGCAGCTTCCCACAGGGAAAGGTCGGGGAGCTGTTTTTT. Translation gives CASSFPQGKVGELFF.

This clonotype was observed at least ten times. This sequence joins TRBV7-3 and TRBJ1-1, with a tentative D call TRBD1 (5 bases). The CDR3 spans 16 residues. CDR1 is SGHTA and CDR2 is FQGTGA in the germline V gene. Trimming stripped 2 bases from V and 8 bases from J, with 21 bases between. CDR3 DNA sequence: TGTGCCAGCAGCTTATTGGCAGGGCCACCACGTAGGGAAGCTTTCTTT. Protein product: CASSLLAGPPRREAFF.

This clonotype was picked up many times. This sequence joins TRBV20-1 and TRBJ2-3; the D gene is possibly TRBD2 (5 bases). CDR3 size: 16 residues. Looked up from germline, CDR1 is DFQATT and CDR2 is SNEGSKA (reference sequence). The germline V and J ends were trimmed by 2 bases and 2 bases, with 17 bases remaining between them. CDR3 bases: TGCAGTGCTAGACGGGGAGTAGCAGTCCACACAGATACGCAGTATTTT. This sequence encodes CSARRGVAVHTDTQYF.

Ten or more counts support this clonotype. This chain joins TRBV30 and TRBJ1-1, with unresolved D. V was shortened by 3 bases and J by 8 bases, with 13 bases between the two germline ends. From germline, CDR1 is GTSNPN and CDR2 SVGIG (reference sequence). This CDR3 has 12 amino acids. The CDR3: CAWSPRAKEAFF. The CDR3 DNA reads TGTGCCTGGAGCCCACGGGCGAAGGAAGCTTTCTTT.

This clonotype was observed a handful of times. A much larger clone lies one base from this, so it may be a read error. The gene calls are TRBV24-1 and TRBJ2-1; TRBD1 might be the D (5 bases). The J call may be in error: the DNA end matches TRBJ2-7 better. The CDR3 is made up of 16 amino acids. Germline V gene lookup returns CDR1 KGHDR and CDR2 SFDVKD. The CDR3 nucleotides read TGTGCCACCAGTGATGAGACAGCGAGCTCCTACAATGAGCAGTACTTC. Its protein product is CATSDETASSYNEQYF.

This chain links TRBV28 with TRBJ2-3; D unclear. V was clipped by 4 bases and J by 1 base, with 18 bases between them. CDR3 length: 17 amino acids. Per the germline V gene, CDR1 is MDHEN and CDR2 is SYDVKM. For the CDR3, the DNA is TGTGCCAGCAGTTCTGTGGGTTGGGGAATCGGCACAGATACGCAGTATTTT. Protein product: CASSSVGWGIGTDTQYF. Based on the CDR3 plus reference TRBV28 and TRBJ2-3, the full variable domain is DVKVTQSSRYLVKRTGEKVFLECVQDMDHENMFWYRQDPGLGLRLIYFSYDVKMKEKGDIPEGYSVSREKKERFSLILESASTNQTSMYLCASSSVGWGIGTDTQYFGPGTRLTVL.

As regards this clonotype: This may come from a read error, since a much larger clone is one base off. The chain employs TRBV4-1 and TRBJ1-1; TRBD1 aligns across 7 bases. The CDR3 totals 15 residues. Germline CDR1 is MGHRA and CDR2 is YSYEKL. CDR3 loop: CAGSYLTGLNTEAFF. The CDR3 DNA reads as TGCGCCGGCAGCTACCTGACAGGGCTGAACACTGAAGCTTTCTTT.

This clonotype was seen more than once but under ten times. The V and J genes are TRBV12-5 and TRBJ2-7, with TRBD1 matching over 8 bases. The V and J ends lost 4 bases and 6 bases, in that order; junction bases with no gene match: 11. Germline assignment: CDR1 LGHNT and CDR2 FRNRAP. The CDR3 extends over 15 amino acids. The CDR3 spells CASGSTRTGWREQYV. The CDR3 DNA reads TGTGCTAGTGGTTCAACTCGGACAGGGTGGCGCGAGCAGTACGTC.

In this sample, this clonotype turned up a few times. The rearrangement uses TRBV19 and TRBJ2-3; a possible D gene is TRBD1 (5 bases). Germline V gives CDR1 LNHDA, CDR2 SQIVND (reference sequence). The CDR3 runs to 14 residues. Trimming removed 7 bases at V and 3 bases at J, with 14 bases between. The CDR3 nucleotides read TGTGCCAGTACCTATAGCAGGGATACAGATACGCAGTATTTT. This codes for CASTYSRDTDTQYF.